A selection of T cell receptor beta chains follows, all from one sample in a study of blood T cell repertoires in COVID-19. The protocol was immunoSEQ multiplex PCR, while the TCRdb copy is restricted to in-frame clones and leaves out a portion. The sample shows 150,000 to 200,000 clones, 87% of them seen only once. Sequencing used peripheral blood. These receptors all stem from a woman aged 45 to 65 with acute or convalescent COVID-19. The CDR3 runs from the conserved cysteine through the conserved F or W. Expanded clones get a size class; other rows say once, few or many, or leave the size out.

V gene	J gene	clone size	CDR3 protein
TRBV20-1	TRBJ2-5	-	CSASYRDETQYF
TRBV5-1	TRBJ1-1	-	CASSSDRANTEAFF
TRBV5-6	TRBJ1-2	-	CASTRQGAYGYTF
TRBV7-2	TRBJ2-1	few	CASSLDLPSYNEQFF
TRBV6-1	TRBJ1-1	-	CASSAEGGSMNTEAFF
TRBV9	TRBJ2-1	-	CASSGTVNNEQFF
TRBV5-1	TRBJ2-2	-	CASSYDVRGGSAGELFF
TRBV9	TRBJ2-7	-	CASSAGTGPSYEQYF
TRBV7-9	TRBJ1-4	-	CASSLDRGREKLFF
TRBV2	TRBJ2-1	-	CASSEGETGWDEQFF
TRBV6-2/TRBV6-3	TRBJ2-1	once	CASTPSYHRTSSYNEQFF
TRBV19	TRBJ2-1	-	CASSSGVEQFF
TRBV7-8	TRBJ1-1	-	CASSDRQGQGLNTEAFF
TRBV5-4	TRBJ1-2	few	CASSKGQENYGYTF
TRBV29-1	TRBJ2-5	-	CSVASGTYEETQYF
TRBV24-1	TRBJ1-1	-	CATSRLRGFGAFF
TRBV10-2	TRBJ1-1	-	CASSDIGGLNTEAFF
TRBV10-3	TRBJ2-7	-	CAISVRSGGPYEQYF
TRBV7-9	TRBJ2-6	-	CASSRATGAGSGANVLTF
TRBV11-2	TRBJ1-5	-	CASSPDTNQPQHF
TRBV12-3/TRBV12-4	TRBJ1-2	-	CASSAGTAYGYTF
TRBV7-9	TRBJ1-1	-	CASSREGAWGTEAFF
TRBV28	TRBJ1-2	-	CASSPTSQGAVGGYTF
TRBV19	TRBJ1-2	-	CASTGGQGDGYTF
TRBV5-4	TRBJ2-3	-	CASSPGQLPSTDTQYF
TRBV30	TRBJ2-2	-	CAWSVRSIRGGELFF
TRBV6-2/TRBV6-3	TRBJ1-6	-	CASSMRPDRPYNSPLHF
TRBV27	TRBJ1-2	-	CASRLGAGYGYTF
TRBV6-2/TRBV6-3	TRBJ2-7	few	CASSFPGTGSYEQYF
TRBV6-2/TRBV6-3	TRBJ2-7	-	CASSFRQGAYEQYF
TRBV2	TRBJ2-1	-	CASSPRLAGDNEQFF
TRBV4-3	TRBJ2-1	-	CASSQDMTSGNEQFF
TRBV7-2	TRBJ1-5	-	CASSFDRDQPQHF
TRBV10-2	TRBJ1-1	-	CASSWTGVTEAFF
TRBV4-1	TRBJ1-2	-	CASSPLPGQGKGYGYTF
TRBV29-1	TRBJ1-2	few	CSVDLRASSGYTF
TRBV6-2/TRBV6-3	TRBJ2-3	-	CASSPVGLAGELRSDTQYF
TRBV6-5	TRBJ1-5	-	CASSYLAVSPQPQHF
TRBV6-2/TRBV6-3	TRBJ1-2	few	CASSFLPGRGLKGYTF
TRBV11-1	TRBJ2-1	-	CASSFTSGDRDEQFF
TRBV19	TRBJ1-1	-	CASSSTGVGNTEAFF
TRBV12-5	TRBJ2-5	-	CASGLVSPQETQYF
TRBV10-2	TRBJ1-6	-	CASRADDRERNSPLHF
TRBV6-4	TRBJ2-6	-	CASSGTGPGANVLTF
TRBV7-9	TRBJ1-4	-	CASSPLGSRDEKLFF
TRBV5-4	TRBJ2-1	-	CASSSKYLAGGDEQFF
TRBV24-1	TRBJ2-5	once	CATSDGGGLETQYF
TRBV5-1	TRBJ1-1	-	CASSWDIANTEAFF
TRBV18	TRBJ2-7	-	CASSGDILNEQYF
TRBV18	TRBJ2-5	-	CASSPKGLAGEETQYF
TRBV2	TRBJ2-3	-	CASKTGVADTQYF
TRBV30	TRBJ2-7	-	CACLTGGLRTYEQYF
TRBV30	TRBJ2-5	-	CAWSTPPKREGEETQYF
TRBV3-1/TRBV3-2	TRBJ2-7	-	CASSQDPRRTGDHEQYF
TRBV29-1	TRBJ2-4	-	CSVEHSTAKNIQYF
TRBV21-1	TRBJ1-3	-	CASSKVQARNTIYF
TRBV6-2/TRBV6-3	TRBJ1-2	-	CASSSDRAKNYGYTF